Included here is one T cell receptor beta chain sequence, with context. This sample is part of a study of T cell changes during pregnancy in multiple sclerosis. In germline, CDR1 is SGHNT, CDR2 YYREEE (reference sequence). This CDR3 is 16 amino acids long. V trimming: 4 bases; J trimming: 4 bases; junction bases outside the gene matches: 11. Data came from immunoSEQ multiplex PCR; TCRdb stores just in-frame clones and leaves some out. Among 65,000 to 85,000 clones listed, around nine tenths were seen once. This specimen consisted of CD4+ T cells from peripheral blood mononuclear cells, obtained before pregnancy. This rearrangement joins TRBV5-4 to TRBJ2-5; 9 bases fit TRBD2. This receptor was identified in a female donor with multiple sclerosis, enrolled in a pregnancy study. The CDR3 sequence: CASSVVLAGEVETQYF. The CDR3, as DNA: TGTGCCAGCAGCGTTGTTTTAGCGGGAGAGGTAGAGACCCAGTACTTC.